This is a list of T cell receptor beta chains from one sample in a study of blood T cell repertoires in COVID-19. Only in-frame clones appear in the TCRdb table, and some are missing; sequencing was by immunoSEQ multiplex PCR. Among under 200,000 clones listed, around 84% were seen once. Sample: peripheral blood. Receptors were obtained from a woman of 80 years or more with acute or convalescent COVID-19. Each CDR3 is given with its conserved first and last residue. D genes are given only for firm matches. For some rows the clone size is stated as once, few or many, or as a class when expanded; others skip it.

d_gene: TRBD2; v_gene: TRBV7-2; j_gene: TRBJ2-1; abundance: NA; len: 19; CDR3aa: CASSPGRVAGGNSYNEQFF; CDR3nt: TGTGCCAGCAGCCCCGGGAGGGTAGCGGGAGGAAACTCCTACAATGAGCAGTTCTTC
d_gene: TRBD1; v_gene: TRBV24-1; j_gene: TRBJ2-3; abundance: NA; len: 13; CDR3aa: CATEGAITDTQYF; CDR3nt: TGTGCCACCGAGGGGGCAATCACAGATACGCAGTATTTT
d_gene: NA; v_gene: TRBV10-2; j_gene: TRBJ1-2; abundance: NA; len: 13; CDR3aa: CASSERDTGGYTF; CDR3nt: TGCGCCAGCAGTGAGCGGGACACCGGTGGCTACACCTTC
d_gene: NA; v_gene: TRBV2; j_gene: TRBJ2-5; abundance: NA; len: 13; CDR3aa: CASSVIVQETQYF; CDR3nt: TGTGCCAGCTCCGTCATAGTTCAAGAGACCCAGTACTTC
d_gene: TRBD1; v_gene: TRBV10-2; j_gene: TRBJ1-6; abundance: NA; len: 16; CDR3aa: CASRGQGSSYNSPLHF; CDR3nt: TGCGCCAGCAGGGGACAGGGGAGCTCCTATAATTCACCCCTCCACTTT
d_gene: TRBD2; v_gene: TRBV10-3; j_gene: TRBJ2-7; abundance: NA; len: 18; CDR3aa: CAINRAGTSGTYAYEQYF; CDR3nt: TGTGCCATCAACCGAGCTGGGACTAGCGGAACATACGCCTACGAGCAGTACTTC
d_gene: NA; v_gene: TRBV7-2; j_gene: TRBJ1-1; abundance: NA; len: 15; CDR3aa: CASSLSSLRGTEAFF; CDR3nt: TGTGCCAGCAGCTTAAGTTCCCTTCGGGGCACTGAAGCTTTCTTT
d_gene: TRBD2; v_gene: TRBV6-2/TRBV6-3; j_gene: TRBJ2-1; abundance: NA; len: 19; CDR3aa: CASSYTRTSRTSSYNEQFF; CDR3nt: TGTGCCAGCAGTTACACTAGGACTAGCCGTACCTCCTCCTACAATGAGCAGTTCTTC
d_gene: NA; v_gene: TRBV28; j_gene: TRBJ2-1; abundance: NA; len: 18; CDR3aa: CASSPPPNRVGSYNEQFF; CDR3nt: TGTGCCAGCAGTCCCCCCCCAAACAGGGTAGGGTCCTACAATGAGCAGTTCTTC
d_gene: TRBD1; v_gene: TRBV5-1; j_gene: TRBJ2-7; abundance: NA; len: 14; CDR3aa: CASSWDRGQYEQYF; CDR3nt: TGCGCCAGCAGCTGGGACAGGGGGCAATACGAGCAGTACTTC
d_gene: NA; v_gene: TRBV3-1/TRBV3-2; j_gene: TRBJ2-2; abundance: NA; len: 16; CDR3aa: CASSLKGLLGTGELFF; CDR3nt: TGTGCCAGCAGCCTAAAGGGACTCCTAGGCACCGGGGAGCTGTTTTTT
d_gene: TRBD1; v_gene: TRBV2; j_gene: TRBJ1-4; abundance: NA; len: 14; CDR3aa: CASSRQGAGEKLFF; CDR3nt: TGTGCCAGCTCTAGGCAGGGGGCAGGTGAAAAACTGTTTTTT
d_gene: TRBD1; v_gene: TRBV28; j_gene: TRBJ2-2; abundance: once; len: 16; CDR3aa: CASSPTGTGFTGELFF; CDR3nt: TGTGCCAGCAGCCCCACCGGGACAGGGTTCACCGGGGAGCTGTTTTTT
d_gene: NA; v_gene: TRBV7-6; j_gene: TRBJ1-3; abundance: NA; len: 15; CDR3aa: CASSLAGGVGNTIYF; CDR3nt: TGTGCCAGCAGCTTAGCTGGGGGGGTAGGAAACACCATATATTTT
d_gene: NA; v_gene: TRBV7-2; j_gene: TRBJ1-1; abundance: NA; len: 13; CDR3aa: CASSLRLNTEAFF; CDR3nt: TGTGCCAGCAGCCTGAGGCTGAACACTGAAGCTTTCTTT
d_gene: TRBD1; v_gene: TRBV5-5; j_gene: TRBJ2-7; abundance: NA; len: 16; CDR3aa: CASSPLDRERSYEQYF; CDR3nt: TGTGCCAGCAGCCCACTGGACAGGGAAAGGTCCTACGAGCAGTACTTC
d_gene: NA; v_gene: TRBV20-1; j_gene: TRBJ1-6; abundance: NA; len: 14; CDR3aa: CSASVGRINSPLHF; CDR3nt: TGCAGTGCTAGTGTGGGGCGGATCAATTCACCCCTCCACTTT
d_gene: NA; v_gene: TRBV15; j_gene: TRBJ1-2; abundance: NA; len: 13; CDR3aa: CATSRGTNYGYTF; CDR3nt: TGTGCCACCAGCAGAGGGACAAACTATGGCTACACCTTC
d_gene: TRBD1; v_gene: TRBV29-1; j_gene: TRBJ1-2; abundance: NA; len: 13; CDR3aa: CSVEDRGLNGYTF; CDR3nt: TGCAGCGTCGAGGACAGGGGGCTGAATGGCTACACCTTC
d_gene: TRBD2; v_gene: TRBV7-3; j_gene: TRBJ2-3; abundance: NA; len: 16; CDR3aa: CASSLRALAGAHTQYF; CDR3nt: TGTGCCAGCAGCTTAAGGGCACTAGCGGGAGCACATACGCAGTATTTT
d_gene: NA; v_gene: TRBV6-5; j_gene: TRBJ1-1; abundance: NA; len: 16; CDR3aa: CASSSRQGRMRTEAFF; CDR3nt: TGTGCCAGCAGTTCCCGCCAGGGTAGAATGCGGACTGAAGCTTTCTTT
d_gene: TRBD2; v_gene: TRBV11-2; j_gene: TRBJ2-7; abundance: NA; len: 13; CDR3aa: CASSLAETYEQYF; CDR3nt: TGTGCCAGCAGTCTAGCGGAGACCTACGAGCAGTACTTC
d_gene: TRBD1; v_gene: TRBV27; j_gene: TRBJ1-4; abundance: once; len: 17; CDR3aa: CASSLSPTGGAWEKLFF; CDR3nt: TGTGCCAGCAGTTTATCCCCGACAGGGGGCGCGTGGGAAAAACTGTTTTTT
d_gene: NA; v_gene: TRBV5-4; j_gene: TRBJ2-1; abundance: NA; len: 15; CDR3aa: CASSLGRLFRNEQFF; CDR3nt: TGTGCCAGCAGCTTGGGACGGCTGTTCAGGAATGAGCAGTTCTTC
d_gene: TRBD1; v_gene: TRBV19; j_gene: TRBJ1-2; abundance: NA; len: 13; CDR3aa: CASSPTGSYGYTF; CDR3nt: TGTGCCAGTAGTCCGACAGGGAGCTATGGCTACACCTTC
d_gene: TRBD2; v_gene: TRBV19; j_gene: TRBJ2-3; abundance: NA; len: 16; CDR3aa: CASSPRDYSNWNTQYF; CDR3nt: TGTGCCAGTAGTCCACGGGACTACTCCAATTGGAATACGCAGTATTTT
d_gene: NA; v_gene: TRBV25-1; j_gene: TRBJ1-4; abundance: few; len: 12; CDR3aa: CASTGVSEKLFF; CDR3nt: TGTGCCAGCACAGGGGTTTCCGAAAAACTGTTTTTT
d_gene: TRBD2; v_gene: TRBV27; j_gene: TRBJ2-1; abundance: NA; len: 16; CDR3aa: CATRRAGGPSYNEQFF; CDR3nt: TGTGCCACCCGGAGGGCGGGAGGGCCCTCCTACAATGAGCAGTTCTTC
d_gene: TRBD1; v_gene: TRBV5-6; j_gene: TRBJ1-5; abundance: NA; len: 18; CDR3aa: CASSVLGRGSIVGQPQHF; CDR3nt: TGTGCCAGCAGCGTACTTGGCAGGGGGAGTATCGTAGGTCAGCCCCAGCATTTT
d_gene: NA; v_gene: TRBV19; j_gene: TRBJ1-2; abundance: few; len: 16; CDR3aa: CASSEDRSPINYGYTF; CDR3nt: TGTGCCAGTAGTGAGGACAGAAGCCCAATTAACTATGGCTACACCTTC
d_gene: NA; v_gene: TRBV7-2; j_gene: TRBJ1-2; abundance: once; len: 15; CDR3aa: CASSLGTSTVYGYTF; CDR3nt: TGTGCCAGCAGCTTAGGGACATCAACAGTGTATGGCTACACCTTC
d_gene: TRBD2; v_gene: TRBV9; j_gene: TRBJ2-2; abundance: NA; len: 19; CDR3aa: CASSVGKGLAGGNTGELFF; CDR3nt: TGTGCCAGCAGCGTAGGGAAGGGACTAGCGGGAGGGAACACCGGGGAGCTGTTTTTT
d_gene: NA; v_gene: TRBV27; j_gene: TRBJ2-3; abundance: NA; len: 12; CDR3aa: CASSFGVSTQYF; CDR3nt: TGTGCCAGCAGTTTCGGGGTTAGTACGCAGTATTTT
d_gene: TRBD1; v_gene: TRBV6-2/TRBV6-3; j_gene: TRBJ1-2; abundance: NA; len: 14; CDR3aa: CASSGAGTGYGYTF; CDR3nt: TGTGCCAGCAGTGGCGCCGGGACAGGCTATGGCTACACCTTC
d_gene: NA; v_gene: TRBV7-2; j_gene: TRBJ2-5; abundance: NA; len: 13; CDR3aa: CASSLMSQETQYF; CDR3nt: TGTGCCAGCAGCTTAATGAGCCAAGAGACCCAGTACTTC
d_gene: TRBD1; v_gene: TRBV9; j_gene: TRBJ2-7; abundance: NA; len: 14; CDR3aa: CASNAGTGVYEQYF; CDR3nt: TGTGCCAGCAACGCCGGGACAGGGGTCTACGAGCAGTACTTC
d_gene: NA; v_gene: TRBV9; j_gene: TRBJ2-3; abundance: NA; len: 17; CDR3aa: CASSAFGGSIITDTQYF; CDR3nt: TGTGCCAGCAGCGCCTTTGGGGGGTCCATTATAACAGATACGCAGTATTTT
d_gene: TRBD1; v_gene: TRBV18; j_gene: TRBJ1-3; abundance: once; len: 16; CDR3aa: CASSPNTGQGGNTIYF; CDR3nt: TGTGCCAGCTCACCTAATACGGGACAGGGAGGAAACACCATATATTTT
d_gene: TRBD1; v_gene: TRBV9; j_gene: TRBJ1-2; abundance: NA; len: 16; CDR3aa: CASSVGAGQGFSGYTF; CDR3nt: TGTGCCAGCAGCGTAGGTGCGGGACAGGGATTCTCCGGCTACACCTTC
d_gene: NA; v_gene: TRBV3-1/TRBV3-2; j_gene: TRBJ1-5; abundance: NA; len: 15; CDR3aa: CASSHTSGSDQPQHF; CDR3nt: TGTGCCAGCAGCCATACTTCAGGGTCGGATCAGCCCCAGCATTTT
d_gene: NA; v_gene: TRBV24-1; j_gene: TRBJ2-1; abundance: NA; len: 15; CDR3aa: CATKDSHYSYNEQFF; CDR3nt: TGTGCCACCAAGGACAGTCACTATTCCTACAATGAGCAGTTCTTC